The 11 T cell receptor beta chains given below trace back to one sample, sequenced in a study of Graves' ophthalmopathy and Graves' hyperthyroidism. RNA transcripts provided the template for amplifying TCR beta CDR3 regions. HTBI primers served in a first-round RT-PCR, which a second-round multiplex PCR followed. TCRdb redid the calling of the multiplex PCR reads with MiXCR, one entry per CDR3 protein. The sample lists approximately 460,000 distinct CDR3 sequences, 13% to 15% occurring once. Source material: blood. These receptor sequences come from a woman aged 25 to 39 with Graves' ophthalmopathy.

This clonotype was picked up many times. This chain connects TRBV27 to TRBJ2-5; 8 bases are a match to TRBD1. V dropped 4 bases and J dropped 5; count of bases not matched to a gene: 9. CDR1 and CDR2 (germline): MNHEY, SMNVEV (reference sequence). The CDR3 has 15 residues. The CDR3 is CASSSGQGRWETQYF. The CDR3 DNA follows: TGTGCCAGCAGTTCCGGACAGGGTCGGTGGGAGACCCAGTACTTC.

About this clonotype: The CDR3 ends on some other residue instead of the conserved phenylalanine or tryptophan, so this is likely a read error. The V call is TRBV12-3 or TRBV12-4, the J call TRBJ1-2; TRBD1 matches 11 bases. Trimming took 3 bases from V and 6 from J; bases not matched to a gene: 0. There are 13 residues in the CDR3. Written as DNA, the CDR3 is TGTGCCAGCAGTTTGGGACAGGGGGATGGCTACACCGTC. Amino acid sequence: CASSLGQGDGYTV.

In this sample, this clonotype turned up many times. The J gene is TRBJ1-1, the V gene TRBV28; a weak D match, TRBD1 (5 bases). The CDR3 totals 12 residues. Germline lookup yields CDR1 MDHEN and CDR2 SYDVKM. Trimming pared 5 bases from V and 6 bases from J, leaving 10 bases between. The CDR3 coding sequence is TGTGCCAGCAGTCCCCGACAGCCTGAAGCTTTCTTT. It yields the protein CASSPRQPEAFF.

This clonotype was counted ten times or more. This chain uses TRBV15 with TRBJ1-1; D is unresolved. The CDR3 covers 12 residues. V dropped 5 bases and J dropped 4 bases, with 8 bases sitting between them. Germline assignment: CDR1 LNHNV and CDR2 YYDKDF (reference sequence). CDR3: CATSSLGTEAFF. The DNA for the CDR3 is TGTGCCACCAGCTCCCTGGGCACTGAAGCTTTCTTT. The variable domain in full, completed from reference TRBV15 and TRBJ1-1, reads DAMVIQNPRYQVTQFGKPVTLSCSQTLNHNVMYWYQQKSSQAPKLLFHYYDKDFNNEADTPDNFQSRRPNTSFCFLDIRSPGLGDTAMYLCATSSLGTEAFFGQGTRLTVV.

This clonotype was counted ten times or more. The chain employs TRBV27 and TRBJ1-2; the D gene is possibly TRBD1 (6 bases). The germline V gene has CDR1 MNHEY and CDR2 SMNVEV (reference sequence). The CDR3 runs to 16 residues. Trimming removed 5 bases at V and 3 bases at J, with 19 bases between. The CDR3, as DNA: TGTGCCAGCAGTCCCGGGGGGGGGCCCCACCACTATGGCTACACCTTC. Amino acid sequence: CASSPGGGPHHYGYTF.

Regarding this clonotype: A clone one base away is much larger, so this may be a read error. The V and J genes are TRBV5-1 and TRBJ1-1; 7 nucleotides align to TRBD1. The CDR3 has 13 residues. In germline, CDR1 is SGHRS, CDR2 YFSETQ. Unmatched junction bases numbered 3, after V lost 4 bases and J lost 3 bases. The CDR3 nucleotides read TGCGCCAGCAGCATAGGGGGCCACACTGAAGCTTTCTTT. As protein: CASSIGGHTEAFF.

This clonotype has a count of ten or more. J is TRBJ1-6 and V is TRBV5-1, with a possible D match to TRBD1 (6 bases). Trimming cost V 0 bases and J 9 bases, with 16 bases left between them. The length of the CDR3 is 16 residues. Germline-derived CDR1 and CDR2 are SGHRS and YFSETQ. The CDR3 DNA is TGCGCCAGCAGCTTGGCGGGGGGACATGAACTTTCACCCCTCCACTTT. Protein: CASSLAGGHELSPLHF.

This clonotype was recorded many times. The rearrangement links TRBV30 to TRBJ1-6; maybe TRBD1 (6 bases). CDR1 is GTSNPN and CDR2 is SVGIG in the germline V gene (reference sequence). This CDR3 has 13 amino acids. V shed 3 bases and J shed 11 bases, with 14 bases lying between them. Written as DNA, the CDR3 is TGTGCCTGGAGCCCTCCGCAGGGGACACCCCTCCACTTT. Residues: CAWSPPQGTPLHF. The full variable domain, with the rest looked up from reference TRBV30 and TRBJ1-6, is SQTIHQWPATLVQPVGSPLSLECTVEGTSNPNLYWYRQAAGRGLQLLFYSVGIGQISSEVPQNLSASRPQDRQFILSSKKLLLSDSGFYLCAWSPPQGTPLHFGNGTRLTVT.

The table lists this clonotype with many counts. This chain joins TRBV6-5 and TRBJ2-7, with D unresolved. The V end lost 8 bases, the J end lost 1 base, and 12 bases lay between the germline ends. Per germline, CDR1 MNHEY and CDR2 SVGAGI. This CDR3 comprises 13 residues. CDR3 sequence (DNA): TGTGCCAGCGATACCAGTCGTTCCTACGAGCAGTACTTC. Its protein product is CASDTSRSYEQYF.

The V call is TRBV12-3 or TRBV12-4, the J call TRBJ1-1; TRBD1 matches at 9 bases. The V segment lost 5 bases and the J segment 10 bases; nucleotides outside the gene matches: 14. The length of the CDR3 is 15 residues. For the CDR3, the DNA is TGTGCCAGCAGTATACGAACCGGGACAGGGACTTTAGCTTTCTTT. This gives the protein CASSIRTGTGTLAFF.

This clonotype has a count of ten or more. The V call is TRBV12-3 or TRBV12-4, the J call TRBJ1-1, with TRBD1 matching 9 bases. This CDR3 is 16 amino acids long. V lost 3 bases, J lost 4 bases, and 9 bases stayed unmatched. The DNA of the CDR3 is TGTGCCAGCAGTTTCCTGCAAACAGGGGGCTTCACTGAAGCTTTCTTT. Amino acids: CASSFLQTGGFTEAFF.